This T cell receptor beta chain was found in a study of T cells expressing NK-cell markers. Study background: The authors sequenced eight donors, of whom seven were HCMV-seropositive and one was seronegative.

TCRdb reprocessed the 5' RACE reads; each CDR3 protein has one entry and no DNA is given. The sample data list under 500,000 distinct CDR3 sequences. This sequence was found in a woman aged 18 to 69 in good health. Sequenced material: blood T cells: a sorted CD56 or NKG2C T cell subset, CD4+ or CD8+ T cells, or bulk PBMC T cells (not recorded which).

The CDR3 loop reads CASSFDRAYNTEAFF. The chain uses TRBV7-8 and TRBJ1-1; TCRdb designates TRBD1, a call that cannot be tested without DNA. The CDR3 is 15 residues long. Per germline, CDR1 SGHVS and CDR2 FQNEAQ.